What follows describes a single T cell receptor (beta chain). The CDR3 contains 13 residues. Per germline, CDR1 LGHDT and CDR2 YNNKEL (reference sequence). Trimming stripped 5 bases from V and 5 bases from J, with 12 bases between. This entry is derived from a study of blood T cell repertoires in COVID-19. Study as a whole: Samples of COVID-19 (acute and convalescent) were obtained from the United States, Italy and Spain. From T cells, B-cell-depleted T cells, or PBMCs came the material, which was cDNA or gDNA.

The authors' processing: By means of reference gene primer amplification, nucleated cell counts were estimated. The assay was immunoSEQ multiplex PCR, and TCRdb's table has in-frame clones only and misses some. The DNA gave D and trimming, while V, J and clone size come from that table. The sample includes about 72,000 clones, around 90% of them seen just once. The source of this sequence is a man aged 50-59 years with acute or convalescent COVID-19. The sequenced material came from peripheral blood. V usage is TRBV3-1 (or the pseudogene TRBV3-2) and J usage is TRBJ2-5; weak D call: TRBD1 (6 bases). The CDR3 here is CASSKGEWETQYF. The CDR3 DNA sequence: TGTGCCAGCAGCAAGGGGGAATGGGAGACCCAGTACTTC.